What follows are 9 T cell receptor beta chains derived from one specimen sequenced in a study of siplizumab effects on memory and regulatory T cells. Produced via immunoSEQ multiplex PCR; TCRdb's table is partial and in-frame only. The sample carries 50,000 or so clones, over 85% recorded once. Sequenced: CD8+ T cells sorted from blood. These receptors originate from a human donor in good health.

The chain employs TRBV7-9 and TRBJ1-1; D unclear. The germline V gene has CDR1 SEHNR and CDR2 FQNEAQ (reference sequence). V was clipped by 3 bases and J by 4 bases, with 9 bases between them. The CDR3 has 13 residues. The CDR3 nucleotides read TGTGCCAGCAGCTTCCCGCTTGTCACTGAAGCTTTCTTT. Residues: CASSFPLVTEAFF. The variable domain in full, with the rest retrieved from reference TRBV7-9 and TRBJ1-1, is DTGVSQNPRHKITKRGQNVTFRCDPISEHNRLYWYRQTLGQGPEFLTYFQNEAQLEKSRLLSDRFSAERPKGSFSTLEIQRTEQGDSAMYLCASSFPLVTEAFFGQGTRLTVV.

The CDR3 nucleotides read TGCAGCGCGGGACTAGGAGCCTACGAGCAGTACTTC. This codes for CSAGLGAYEQYF. The V and J genes are TRBV29-1 and TRBJ2-7; TRBD2 agrees at 8 bases. The CDR3 is made up of 12 amino acids. Germline CDR1 is SQVTM and CDR2 is ANQGSEA. J was trimmed by 2 bases and V by 7 bases; bases with no gene match: 4.

The J gene is TRBJ1-5, the V gene TRBV5-4; D is ambiguous. Trimming pared 0 bases from V and 3 bases from J, leaving 10 bases between. The CDR3 loop spans 15 amino acids. The germline V gene has CDR1 SGHNT and CDR2 YYREEE (reference sequence). The CDR3 here is CASSLGQGPNQPQHF. The CDR3, as DNA: TGTGCCAGCAGCTTGGGTCAAGGGCCCAATCAGCCCCAGCATTTT.

The rearrangement uses TRBV27 and TRBJ2-1, with 9 bases aligning to TRBD2. The J segment lost 7 bases and the V segment lost 1 base, leaving 5 bases of the junction unmatched. Germline CDR1 MNHEY, CDR2 SMNVEV (reference sequence). This CDR3 comprises 15 residues. The CDR3 nucleotides read TGTGCCAGCAGTTTATTCGCGGGAGGGCCGAATGAGCAGTTCTTC. Its protein is CASSLFAGGPNEQFF.

The V and J genes are TRBV9 and TRBJ2-7, with 9 bases identical to TRBD1. J gave up 2 bases and V 4 bases, and 4 bases lay outside the gene matches. Germline values: CDR1 SGDLS, CDR2 YYNGEE. The CDR3 is 14 residues long. CDR3: CASSRDRATYEQYF. Written as DNA, the CDR3 is TGTGCCAGCAGCAGGGACAGGGCGACCTACGAGCAGTACTTC.

This chain uses TRBV9 with TRBJ2-5; tentative D call: TRBD2 (5 bases). This CDR3 spans 15 amino acids. Between the trimmed V and J ends, which lost 2 bases and 4 bases, there was a span of 15 bases. Germline V gene sequence: CDR1 SGDLS, CDR2 YYNGEE. This CDR3 reads CASSVETSAGETQYF. DNA of the CDR3: TGTGCCAGCAGCGTCGAGACATCTGCGGGAGAGACCCAGTACTTC.

This chain connects TRBV6-1 to TRBJ1-5; the D is unclear. CDR3 length: 14 amino acids. From germline, CDR1 is MNHNS and CDR2 SASEGT. The V end was cut by 6 bases, the J end by 2 bases, with 11 bases between. Here the CDR3 DNA reads TGTGCCAGCAGGGCAGGTAGGGGCAATCAGCCCCAGCATTTT. Its translation is CASRAGRGNQPQHF.

V usage is TRBV29-1 and J usage is TRBJ2-2; D remains unclear. The CDR3 extends over 12 amino acids. CDR1 and CDR2 from the germline V gene are SQVTM and ANQGSEA. Trimming took 5 bases from V and 4 from J, leaving 8 bases between them. Written as DNA, the CDR3 is TGCAGCGTTCTACTGGCCACCGGGGAGCTGTTTTTT. This gives the protein CSVLLATGELFF.

This clone was seen just once. The rearrangement uses TRBV4-2 and TRBJ2-7, with 12 nucleotides matching TRBD2. Germline values: CDR1 LGHNA, CDR2 YNFKEQ. J was trimmed by 0 bases and V by 0 bases; bases with no gene match: 12. The CDR3 is made up of 20 amino acids. CDR3 amino acids: CASSQDDSGTSGPFSYEQYF. Written as DNA, the CDR3 is TGTGCCAGCAGCCAAGATGACAGCGGGACTAGCGGGCCTTTCTCCTACGAGCAGTACTTC.